This is a list of T cell receptor beta chains from one sample in a study of identical twins. TCRdb analysed the 5' RACE reads with MiXCR anew, one entry per CDR3 protein. The data hold around 200,000 distinct CDR3 sequences, with less than 9.5% observed a single time. Specimen: memory (CD45RO+) T cells sorted from blood. The receptors originated from a woman aged 18-29 years in good health. The CDR3 runs from the conserved cysteine through the conserved F or W. The D gene is left open where the match is weak. The size of a clone is reported for some rows only, either as once, few or many, or as a class for expanded clones.

J gene	V gene	clone size	D gene	CDR3 DNA	CDR3 protein
TRBJ1-5	TRBV7-2	many	-	TGTGCCAGCAGCTTAGGGGGACGGGGACGGGGCAATCAGCCCCAGCATTTT	CASSLGGRGRGNQPQHF
TRBJ2-6	TRBV27	few	TRBD1	TGTGCCAGCAGTTTATTTCAGGGGGTCAGCTCTGGGGCCAACGTCCTGACTTTC	CASSLFQGVSSGANVLTF
TRBJ2-2	TRBV12-3/TRBV12-4	many	TRBD1	TGTGCCAGCAGTTTAGTCGTTTTTCGTCTGGACAGGGAAAACACCGGGGAGCTGTTTTTT	CASSLVVFRLDRENTGELFF
TRBJ2-5	TRBV20-1	few	TRBD1	TGCAGTGCCCCGGGACAGGGCGTCGAGACCCAGTACTTC	CSAPGQGVETQYF
TRBJ2-5	TRBV20-1	-	-	TGCAGTGCTAGAGATTCCCCACTAGCAGAGACCCAGTACTTC	CSARDSPLAETQYF
TRBJ1-3	TRBV6-1	few	-	TGTGCCAGCAGGAACGTGGGGGGCCTTGGAAACACCATATATTTT	CASRNVGGLGNTIYF
TRBJ2-3	TRBV5-1	few	TRBD2	TGCGCCAGCAGCTTGACGGGGGGTCCCGCAGATACGCAGTATTTT	CASSLTGGPADTQYF
TRBJ2-6	TRBV20-1	many	TRBD1	TGCAGTGCTAGAGGGGCAGGGGGCCACTCTGGGGCCAACGTCCTGACTTTC	CSARGAGGHSGANVLTF
TRBJ1-1	TRBV5-6	many	-	TGTGCCAGCAGCTTGGTGGACAGAGAAGCTTTCTTT	CASSLVDREAFF
TRBJ2-7	TRBV6-2/TRBV6-3	-	TRBD2	TGTGCCAGCGCCCCCCAGGCGGGAGGGCTCATCTACGAGCAGTACTTC	CASAPQAGGLIYEQYF
TRBJ2-7	TRBV3-1	many	TRBD1	TGTGCCAGCAGCCAAGGCTGGACAGGGGGATACGAGCAGTACTTC	CASSQGWTGGYEQYF
TRBJ2-1	TRBV6-2/TRBV6-3	-	-	TGTGCCAGCAGTTACTTTGGGCATGAGCAGTTCTTC	CASSYFGHEQFF
TRBJ1-2	TRBV18	few	-	TGTGCCAGCTCACCAGCAGGAGCCAACTATGGCTACACCTTC	CASSPAGANYGYTF
TRBJ1-2	TRBV10-3	many	-	TGTGCCACACAGGGCTATGGCTACACCTTC	CATQGYGYTF
TRBJ1-2	TRBV10-3	-	TRBD1	TGTGCCATCAGTGGGAAGACCATGGGACAGGAGTTTGGCTACACCTTC	CAISGKTMGQEFGYTF
TRBJ2-1	TRBV20-1	few	TRBD2	TGCAGTGTATGGTCCCTAGCGGGGGGAATGAATGAGCAGTTCTTC	CSVWSLAGGMNEQFF
TRBJ1-6	TRBV6-5	-	-	TGTGCCAGCAGCTCAAGCCATTCACCCCTCCACTTT	CASSSSHSPLHF
TRBJ1-2	TRBV5-6	-	TRBD1	TGTGCCAGCAGCTTGTTGGACAGGGTATATGGCTACACCTTC	CASSLLDRVYGYTF
TRBJ2-3	TRBV6-4	few	-	TGTGCCAGCAGCCTCGGGGAGGCAGATACGCAGTATTTT	CASSLGEADTQYF
TRBJ2-7	TRBV7-2	once	-	TGTGCCAGCAGCTTAGCACAGGGTCTTATGTTAGCCAATGAGCAGTACTTC	CASSLAQGLMLANEQYF
TRBJ2-2	TRBV5-5	few	-	TGTGCCAGCAGCTTGGTGGAGACGAACAGGGGGGAGCTGTTTTTT	CASSLVETNRGELFF
TRBJ2-1	TRBV29-1	few	-	TGCAGCGTTGTTCCAGGGAACAATGAGCAGTTCTTC	CSVVPGNNEQFF
TRBJ2-1	TRBV5-1	-	TRBD2	TGCGCCAGCAGGACTAGCCCCTACAATGAGCAGTTCTTC	CASRTSPYNEQFF
TRBJ1-1	TRBV29-1	-	TRBD1	TGCAGCATAGGGACAGGGATCACTGAAGCTTTCTTT	CSIGTGITEAFF
TRBJ2-5	TRBV3-1	many	TRBD1	TGTGCCAGCAGCCAAGTTGACAGGGGGCTTCAGGAGACCCAGTACTTC	CASSQVDRGLQETQYF
TRBJ2-6	TRBV2	-	-	TGTGCCAGCAGCGCTATCGGACCGTCTGGGGCCAACGTCCTGACTTTC	CASSAIGPSGANVLTF
TRBJ2-2	TRBV5-1	-	-	TGCGCCAGCAGCCCATTCCAAAACACCGGGGAGCTGTTTTTT	CASSPFQNTGELFF
TRBJ1-1	TRBV20-1	-	-	TGCAGTGCTAGCGCGGCCTATGAAGCTTTCTTT	CSASAAYEAFF
TRBJ1-1	TRBV18	few	TRBD1	TGTGCCAGCTCACTAACCGGGACAGGGACTGAAGCTTTCTTT	CASSLTGTGTEAFF
TRBJ2-3	TRBV5-1	many	-	TGCGCCAGCAGCACACCTCTCGAGGGGGATACGCAGTATTTT	CASSTPLEGDTQYF
TRBJ2-7	TRBV11-2	many	-	TGTGCCAGCAGCTTATTACAGACCTACGAGCAGTACTTC	CASSLLQTYEQYF
TRBJ2-3	TRBV11-2	many	TRBD2	TGTGCCAGCAGCTCTCTAGCGGGGGTCACAGATACGCAGTATTTT	CASSSLAGVTDTQYF
TRBJ2-3	TRBV14	many	-	TGTGCCAGCGGCGGTAGCGGCACAGATACGCAGTATTTT	CASGGSGTDTQYF
TRBJ1-1	TRBV3-1	-	-	TGTGCCAGCAGGGCACAGGGAGACACTGAAGCTTTCTTT	CASRAQGDTEAFF
TRBJ2-3	TRBV11-2	few	TRBD2	TGTGCCAGCAGCTTCTTGCGGGAGTCGGGGGATACGCAGTATTTT	CASSFLRESGDTQYF
TRBJ2-1	TRBV5-1	-	-	TGCGCCAGCAGCGGCTTAAACCTCAGGGGCGCTGAGCAGTTCTTC	CASSGLNLRGAEQFF
TRBJ2-3	TRBV20-1	-	-	TGCAGTGCTAGGGTTGGGGGAAGGCCAGATACGCAGTATTTT	CSARVGGRPDTQYF
TRBJ2-1	TRBV5-1	few	-	TGCGCCAGCAGCTCCGGCCTTGAGCAGTTCTTC	CASSSGLEQFF
TRBJ1-6	TRBV12-3/TRBV12-4	-	-	TGTGCCAGCAGTTTGGAAACGAATTCACCCCACCACTTT	CASSLETNSPHHF
TRBJ2-3	TRBV20-1	few	-	TGCAGTGCCCCAGGGTTATCAGATACGCAGTATTTT	CSAPGLSDTQYF
TRBJ2-1	TRBV5-6	-	TRBD2	TGTGCCAGCAGCTCCCTAGCGGGAGCGCTCAATGAGCAGTTCTTC	CASSSLAGALNEQFF
TRBJ2-7	TRBV19	-	TRBD2	TGTGCCAGTAGCACCCTTACTAGCGGGTCCTACGAGCAGTACTTC	CASSTLTSGSYEQYF
TRBJ1-2	TRBV3-1	many	TRBD1	TGTGCCAGCAGCCCAAAGGAAGTGGGACAGACAAAATCGGTCTATGGCTACACCTTC	CASSPKEVGQTKSVYGYTF
TRBJ2-1	TRBV11-1	few	TRBD1	TGTGCCAGCAGCCCCCAGATGGGACAGGGCCTCACCTCCTACAATGAGCAGTTCTTC	CASSPQMGQGLTSYNEQFF
TRBJ1-4	TRBV12-3/TRBV12-4	-	-	TGTGCCAGCAGTTTAGTTCAGGGACGTAATGAAAAACTGTTTTTT	CASSLVQGRNEKLFF
TRBJ2-7	TRBV5-1	few	-	TGCGCCAGCAGCTCCCAGGGAAGCGAGCAGTACTTC	CASSSQGSEQYF
TRBJ2-1	TRBV4-2	-	-	TGTGCCAGCAGCCAAGCAACAGGACCCGGGAGTGAGCAGTTCTTC	CASSQATGPGSEQFF
TRBJ2-1	TRBV25-1	-	-	TGTGCCAGCAGTGAAGTAGGGGGGGCTAATAATGAGCAGTTCTTC	CASSEVGGANNEQFF
TRBJ2-1	TRBV20-1	-	-	TGCAGTGCGGGCAGAGTCAATGAGCAGTTCTTC	CSAGRVNEQFF
TRBJ2-1	TRBV5-6	-	-	TGTGCCAGCAGCTTACCCACCGAGGTTGCTTACGAGCAGTTCTTC	CASSLPTEVAYEQFF
TRBJ2-2	TRBV14	few	-	TGTGCCAGCAGCGACAGGAAGAACACCGGGGAGCTGTTTTTT	CASSDRKNTGELFF
TRBJ1-2	TRBV5-1	few	TRBD1	TGCGCCAGCAGCTTGGGTTCAGGGGGCGGATGGTATGGCTACACCTTC	CASSLGSGGGWYGYTF
TRBJ2-3	TRBV9	-	-	TGTGCCAGCAGCGTATATGGGGGGAACACAGATACGCAGTATTTT	CASSVYGGNTDTQYF
TRBJ2-7	TRBV6-1	-	TRBD1	TGTGCCAGCAGCGTATTCCGGGACAGGGCTTCTCGGCTCCACGGGCAGTACTTC	CASSVFRDRASRLHGQYF
TRBJ2-1	TRBV5-8	many	-	TGTGCCAGCAACAGCTTGGAGTCAGGGCTGAGAGGTGAGCAGTTCTTC	CASNSLESGLRGEQFF
TRBJ2-3	TRBV5-1	few	TRBD1	TGCGCCAGCAGCCCAGGACAGGGCACAGATACGCAGTATTTT	CASSPGQGTDTQYF
TRBJ1-1	TRBV20-1	-	-	TGCAGTGCCCTTAGTCTGAACACTGAAGCTTTCTTT	CSALSLNTEAFF
TRBJ2-2	TRBV29-1	-	-	TGCAGCGTTGATCTCGCAGGGAGGAACACCGGGGAGCTGTTTTTT	CSVDLAGRNTGELFF
TRBJ2-7	TRBV20-1	-	-	TGCAGTGCTGAGAGGACAGCCTACGAGCAGTACTTC	CSAERTAYEQYF